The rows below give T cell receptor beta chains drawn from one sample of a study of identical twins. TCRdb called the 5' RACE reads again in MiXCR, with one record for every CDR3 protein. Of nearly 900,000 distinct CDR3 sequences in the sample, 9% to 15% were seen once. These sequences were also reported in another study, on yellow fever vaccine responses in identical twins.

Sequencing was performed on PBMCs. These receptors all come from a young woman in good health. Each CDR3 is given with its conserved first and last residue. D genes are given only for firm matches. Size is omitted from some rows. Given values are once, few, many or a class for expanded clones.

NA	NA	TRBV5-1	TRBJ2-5	CASSLVGQESETQYF	TGCGCCAGCAGCTTGGTAGGGCAAGAATCCGAGACCCAGTACTTC
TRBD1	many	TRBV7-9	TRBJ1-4	CASSLRQGPTNEKLFF	TGTGCCAGCAGCTTACGACAGGGGCCAACTAATGAAAAACTGTTTTTT
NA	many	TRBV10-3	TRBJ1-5	CAISAQADQPQHF	TGTGCCATCAGTGCCCAGGCCGATCAGCCCCAGCATTTT
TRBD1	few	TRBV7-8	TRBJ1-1	CASSSRTGPEAFF	TGTGCCAGCAGCTCCCGGACAGGACCTGAAGCTTTCTTT
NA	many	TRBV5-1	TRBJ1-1	CASSFRGTDTEAFF	TGCGCCAGCAGCTTCCGGGGAACGGACACTGAAGCTTTCTTT
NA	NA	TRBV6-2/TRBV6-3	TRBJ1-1	CASTNQGHMNTEAFF	TGTGCCAGCACCAACCAAGGACATATGAACACTGAAGCTTTCTTT
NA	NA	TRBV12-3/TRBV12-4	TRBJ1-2	CASRNGQSYGYTF	TGTGCCAGCAGAAACGGACAGTCCTATGGCTACACCTTC
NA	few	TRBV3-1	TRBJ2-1	CASSQDSTTLGREQFF	TGTGCCAGCAGCCAAGATAGTACTACGTTGGGCCGTGAGCAGTTCTTC
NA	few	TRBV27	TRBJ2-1	CASYPTERGWREQFF	TGTGCCAGCTACCCGACCGAGAGGGGGTGGAGGGAGCAGTTCTTC
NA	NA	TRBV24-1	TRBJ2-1	CATSDSGGRVAEAYNEQFF	TGTGCCACCAGTGATTCCGGGGGGCGAGTAGCGGAAGCCTACAATGAGCAGTTCTTC
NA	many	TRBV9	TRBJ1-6	CASSEDSYRSPLHF	TGTGCCAGCAGCGAGGACAGTTATAGATCACCCCTCCACTTT
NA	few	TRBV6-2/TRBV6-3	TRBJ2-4	CASRPGTFAKNIQYF	TGTGCCAGCAGACCCGGGACCTTCGCCAAAAACATTCAGTACTTC
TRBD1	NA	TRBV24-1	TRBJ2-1	CATSAAFGTGRYEQFF	TGTGCCACCAGTGCCGCGTTCGGGACAGGGAGATACGAGCAGTTCTTC
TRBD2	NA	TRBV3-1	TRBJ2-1	CASSLKGRGLAGVYNEQFF	TGTGCCAGCAGTTTAAAGGGGCGGGGGCTAGCGGGGGTTTACAATGAGCAGTTCTTC
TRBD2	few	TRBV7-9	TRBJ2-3	CASSSSGGQTDTQYF	TGTGCCAGCAGCTCTAGCGGGGGTCAAACAGATACGCAGTATTTT
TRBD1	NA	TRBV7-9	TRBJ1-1	CASSLRQGSPTEAFF	TGTGCCAGCAGCTTACGACAGGGGAGTCCCACTGAAGCTTTCTTT
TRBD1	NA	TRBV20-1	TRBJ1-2	CSALDRVVNYGYTF	TGCAGTGCCCTGGACAGGGTGGTGAACTATGGCTACACCTTC
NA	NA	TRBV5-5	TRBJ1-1	CASSVVTGTALEAFF	TGTGCCAGCAGCGTGGTCACCGGGACGGCGCTTGAAGCTTTCTTT
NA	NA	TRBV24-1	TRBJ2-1	CATSGGNSNNEQFF	TGTGCCACCAGTGGAGGGAATTCAAACAATGAGCAGTTCTTC